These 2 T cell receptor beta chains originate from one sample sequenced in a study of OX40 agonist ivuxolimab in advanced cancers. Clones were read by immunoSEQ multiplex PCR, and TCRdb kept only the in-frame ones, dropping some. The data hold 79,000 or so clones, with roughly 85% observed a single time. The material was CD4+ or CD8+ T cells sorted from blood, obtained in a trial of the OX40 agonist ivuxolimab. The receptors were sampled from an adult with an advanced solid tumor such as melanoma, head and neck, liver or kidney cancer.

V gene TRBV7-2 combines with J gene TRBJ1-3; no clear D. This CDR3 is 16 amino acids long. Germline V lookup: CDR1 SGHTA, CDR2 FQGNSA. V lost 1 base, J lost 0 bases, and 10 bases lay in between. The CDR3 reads CASSLVPGFSGNTIYF. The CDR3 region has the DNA TGTGCCAGCAGCTTAGTCCCGGGTTTCTCTGGAAACACCATATATTTT.

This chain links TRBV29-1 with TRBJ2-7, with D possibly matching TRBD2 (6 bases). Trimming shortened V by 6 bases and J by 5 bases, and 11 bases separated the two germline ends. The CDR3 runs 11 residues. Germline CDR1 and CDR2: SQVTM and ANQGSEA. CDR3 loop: CSVTRGNEQYF. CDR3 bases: TGCAGCGTCACGCGGGGTAACGAGCAGTACTTC.